The subject of this entry is one T cell receptor beta chain. These data come from a study of T cell changes during pregnancy in multiple sclerosis. This CDR3 contains 16 residues. After removal of 8 bases from V and 3 bases from J, the junction contained 8 bases not matched to a gene. From germline, CDR1 is KGHSH and CDR2 LQKENI. Libraries were prepared by immunoSEQ multiplex PCR; TCRdb keeps only in-frame clonotypes and omits some of them. Here the sample spans about 83,000 clones, roughly nine tenths being singletons. The chain couples TRBV18 to TRBJ2-3; 13 bases match TRBD2. The source is a female donor in good health, serving as a control in a pregnancy study. Some clones in this sample may be carry-over from other donors' samples. The sample here was PBMCs, taken in the first trimester of pregnancy. The CDR3 DNA follows: TGTGCCAGCAGAACCGGGACTAGCGGGAAGACAGATACGCAGTATTTT. Protein: CASRTGTSGKTDTQYF.